This T cell receptor beta chain was sequenced in a study of shared clonotypes between healthy human individuals. In the study's own analysis: ImmunoSEQ output lacked quality scores and full-length reads, limiting matched filtering. Clones were read by immunoSEQ multiplex PCR, and TCRdb kept only the in-frame ones, dropping some. The V and J calls and clone size were taken over from that table, and D and trimming were inferred from the DNA. Here the sample spans approximately 2,000,000 clones, 93% being singletons. As for this clone: What it binds is unknown.

Germline-derived CDR1 and CDR2 are SGHTA and FQGTGA. CDR3 length: 16 amino acids. Trimming pared 2 bases from V and 10 bases from J, leaving 20 bases between. CD45RO-negative, CCR7-positively selected cells formed the naive CD8 fraction, excluding terminally differentiated effector memory CD45RA+ cells. Adults of Caucasian background living in Nashville, Tennessee made up all donors. General observations from the study: A handful of donors shared around 5% of their naive CD4 clonotypes. Researchers found naive subsets generally carried larger estimated richness than memory subsets.

The chain joins TRBV7-3 to TRBJ2-2; D is unclear. The source is a young man in good health. Some clones in this sample may be carry-over from other donors' samples. Material for sequencing was naive CD8+ T cells from PBMCs. The CDR3 region has the DNA TGTGCCAGCAGCTTATCTATCCCGGGCGCTCGAGAGGAGCTGTTTTTT. It specifies CASSLSIPGAREELFF.